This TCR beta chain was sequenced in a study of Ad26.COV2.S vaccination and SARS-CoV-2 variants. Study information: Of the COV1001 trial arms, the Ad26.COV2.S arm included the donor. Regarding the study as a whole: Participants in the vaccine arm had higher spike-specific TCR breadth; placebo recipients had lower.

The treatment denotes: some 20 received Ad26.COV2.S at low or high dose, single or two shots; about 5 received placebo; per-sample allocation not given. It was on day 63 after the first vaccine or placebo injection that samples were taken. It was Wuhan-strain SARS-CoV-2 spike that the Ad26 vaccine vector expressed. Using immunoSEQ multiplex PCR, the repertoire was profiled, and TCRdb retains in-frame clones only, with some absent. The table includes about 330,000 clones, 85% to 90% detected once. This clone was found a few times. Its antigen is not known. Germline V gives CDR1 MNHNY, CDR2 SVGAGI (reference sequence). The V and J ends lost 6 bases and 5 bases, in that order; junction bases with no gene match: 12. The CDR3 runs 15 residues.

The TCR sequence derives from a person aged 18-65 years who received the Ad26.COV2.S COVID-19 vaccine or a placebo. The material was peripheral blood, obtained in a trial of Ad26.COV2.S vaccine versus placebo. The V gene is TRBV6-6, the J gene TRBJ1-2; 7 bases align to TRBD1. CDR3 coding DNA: TGTGCCAGCAGGCAAGGCAGGGGGTTCAAGTATGGCTACACCTTC. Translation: CASRQGRGFKYGYTF.